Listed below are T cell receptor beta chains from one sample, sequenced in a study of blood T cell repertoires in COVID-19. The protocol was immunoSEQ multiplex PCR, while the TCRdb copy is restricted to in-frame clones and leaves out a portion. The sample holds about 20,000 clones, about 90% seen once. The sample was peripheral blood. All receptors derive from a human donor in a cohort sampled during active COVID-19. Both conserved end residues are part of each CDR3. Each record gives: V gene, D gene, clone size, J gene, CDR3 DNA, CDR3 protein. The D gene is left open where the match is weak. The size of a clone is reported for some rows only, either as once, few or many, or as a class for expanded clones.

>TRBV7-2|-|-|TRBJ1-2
TGTGCCAGCAGCTTAGAGTTCTCCGGCAGGTCCTATGGCTACACCTTC
CASSLEFSGRSYGYTF
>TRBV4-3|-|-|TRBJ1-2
TGCGCCAGCAGCCCCACGACAAATTTCTATGGCTACACCTTC
CASSPTTNFYGYTF
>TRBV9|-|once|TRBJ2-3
TGTGCCAGCACTCTTTCTGGGGGGGCCGATACGCAGTATTTT
CASTLSGGADTQYF
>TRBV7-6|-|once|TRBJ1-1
TGTGCCAGCAGCTTAGACTATTCCTACACTGAAGCTTTCTTT
CASSLDYSYTEAFF
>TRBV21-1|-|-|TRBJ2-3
TGTGCCAGCAGCGACCTTATTACAGGGGAAGAGTCTAGCGGGAGATCCCATACGCAGTATTTT
CASSDLITGEESSGRSHTQYF
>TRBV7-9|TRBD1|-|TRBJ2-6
TGTGCCAGCAGCTTATATCCCAGGGACAGCTCTGGGGCCAACGTCCTGACTTTC
CASSLYPRDSSGANVLTF
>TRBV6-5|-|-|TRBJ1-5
TGTGCCAGCACTCTAAGGGCGGGACCCCAGCATTTT
CASTLRAGPQHF
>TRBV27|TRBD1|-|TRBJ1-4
TGTGCCAGCAGGAAACGGACAGGGGGCATATCTAATGAAAAACTGTTTTTT
CASRKRTGGISNEKLFF
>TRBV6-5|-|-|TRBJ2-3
TGTGCCAGCAGCCTTGCCCCGGACAGTTATACGCAGTATTTT
CASSLAPDSYTQYF
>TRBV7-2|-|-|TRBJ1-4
TGTGCCAGCAGCTTAGGGGGAGGGTATGAAAAACTGTTTTTT
CASSLGGGYEKLFF
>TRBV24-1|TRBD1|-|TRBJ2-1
TGTGCCACCAGTGGAGGGACAGCTTATCGCTCCTACAATGAGCAGTTCTTC
CATSGGTAYRSYNEQFF
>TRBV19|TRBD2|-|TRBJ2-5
TGTGCCAGTAGCAGCTCCCCTAGCGGACTCCAAGAGACCCAGTACTTC
CASSSSPSGLQETQYF
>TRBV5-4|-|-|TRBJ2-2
TGTGCCAGCAGCGTTGACAGCCATTGGACCGGGGAGCTGTTTTTT
CASSVDSHWTGELFF
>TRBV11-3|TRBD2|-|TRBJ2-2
TGTGCCAGCAGCCCTGGGACTAGCGGGGGGGTTGCCGGGGAGCTGTTTTTT
CASSPGTSGGVAGELFF
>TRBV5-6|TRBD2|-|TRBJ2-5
TGTGCCAGCAGCTTTCTAGCGGGGGGGCCTCTTCTCCAAGAGACCCAGTACTTC
CASSFLAGGPLLQETQYF
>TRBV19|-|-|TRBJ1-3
TGTGCCAGTAGTATAAACTACTCTGGAAACACCATATATTTT
CASSINYSGNTIYF
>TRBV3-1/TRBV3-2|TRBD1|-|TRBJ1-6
TGTGCCAGCAGCCAAGGGGTGGGACAGGGCTATTCACCCCTCCACTTT
CASSQGVGQGYSPLHF
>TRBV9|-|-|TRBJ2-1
TGTGCCAGCAGCGTAGCTATAGGGGGTGACAATGAGCAGTTCTTC
CASSVAIGGDNEQFF
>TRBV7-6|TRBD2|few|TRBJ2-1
TGTGCCAGCAGCCTTGAGACTAGCGGGAGGCTAGATGAGCAGTTCTTC
CASSLETSGRLDEQFF
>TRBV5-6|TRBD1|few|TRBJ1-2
TGTGCCAGCAGGGGACAGGGGGCGGGTGGCTACACCTTC
CASRGQGAGGYTF
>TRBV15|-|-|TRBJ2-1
TGTGCCACCAGCAGAGATCATGGCGGAGACAATGAGCAGTTCTTC
CATSRDHGGDNEQFF
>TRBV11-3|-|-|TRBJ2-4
TGTGCCAGCAGCTTAGAAGCCGGGTTGGACATTCAGTACTTC
CASSLEAGLDIQYF
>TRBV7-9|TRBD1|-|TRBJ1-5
TGTGCCAGCAGCTGGGGGACAGGGGGAAATCAGCCCCAGCATTTT
CASSWGTGGNQPQHF
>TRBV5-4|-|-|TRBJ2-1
TGTGCCAGCAGCTTGGAACTAGCTAACTGGGATGAGCAGTTCTTC
CASSLELANWDEQFF
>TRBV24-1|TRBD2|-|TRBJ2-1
TGTGCCACCAGTGAAACACTAGCGGGAGTAGGGAATGAGCAGTTCTTC
CATSETLAGVGNEQFF
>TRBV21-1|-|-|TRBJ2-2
TGTGCCAGCAGCAAAGGCGGGAGGATCCCGAACACCGGGGAGCTGTTTTTT
CASSKGGRIPNTGELFF
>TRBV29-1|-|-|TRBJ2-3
TGCAGCGTTGTTCGGGGGACGGTCCCCACAGATACGCAGTATTTT
CSVVRGTVPTDTQYF
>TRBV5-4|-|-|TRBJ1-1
TGTGCCAGCAGCTTCGAGGTGAACGACAACACTGAAGCTTTCTTT
CASSFEVNDNTEAFF
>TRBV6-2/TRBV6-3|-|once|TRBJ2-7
TGTGCCAGCAGTTACCGCTACGAGCAGTACTTC
CASSYRYEQYF
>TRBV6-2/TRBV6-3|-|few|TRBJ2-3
TGTGCCAGCAGCGGGCGGGGCCACACAGATACGCAGTATTTT
CASSGRGHTDTQYF
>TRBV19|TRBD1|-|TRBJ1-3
TGTGCCAGTCCGGACAGGGTGTCTGGAAACACCATATATTTT
CASPDRVSGNTIYF
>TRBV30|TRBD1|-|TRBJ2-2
TGTGCCTGGAGGGACAGGGTTAGAACCGGGGAGCTGTTTTTT
CAWRDRVRTGELFF